This T cell receptor (beta chain) was recovered during a study of control samples from healthy donors and cancer patients (TCRdb year 2020). As for this clone: It has no known antigen specificity. Per-base quality was not reported, and no clone a single base away is much larger than it.

Receptor libraries were prepared by the immunoSEQ multiplex PCR assay. As stored in TCRdb, this immuneACCESS dataset retains in-frame rearrangements with V and J assigned. A fraction of the clones does not appear; measured against another copy, unresolved V genes explain less than half of the discrepancy, and the remainder lacks a known reason. Counted in this sample were approximately 100,000 clones; around 88% of them appeared once. The ten most abundant clones make up 11% to 15% of the sample. V is pruned by 4 bases and J by 8 bases, leaving 3 bases of the junction without a gene match. The CDR3 measures 12 amino acids from cysteine to phenylalanine. Here the CDR3 DNA is all that survives: 36 bases in frame from base 1.

The chain links TRBV12-3 or TRBV12-4 with TRBJ1-1, with 8 bases matching TRBD1. Input material: blood. The source of this sequence is a young man in good health. In nucleotides, the sequence is TGTGCCAGCAGTTACTGGACAGGGGAAGCTTTCTTT. Translated, this gives CASSYWTGEAFF.